Sequencing of this T cell receptor beta chain was carried out in a study of blood T cells in healthy people across ages. Looking at the study overall: Per two T cells, about one barcoded beta molecule was captured through template switching. Study-level points and caveats: Both higher diversity and more naive CD4+ cells marked long-lived donors when set against aged donors.

Germline CDR1 reads ENHRY; CDR2 reads SYGVKD. Trimming at V came to 2 bases and at J to 4 bases, leaving 4 bases not matched to a gene. This CDR3 contains 14 residues. Donors each provided around 10 milliliters of peripheral blood. A sample-barcoded 5' primer and a J-beta primer mix were used in a second PCR of roughly 7 to 11 cycles. TCRdb redid the calling of the 5' RACE reads with MiXCR, one entry per CDR3 protein. The sample shows around 1,900,000 distinct CDR3 sequences, 39% of them seen only once. This clonotype turned up a few times. Its antigen is still unknown. The sequencing sample was made of blood. This TCR was sampled from a human donor in good health. The chain couples TRBV10-3 to TRBJ1-2, with 7 nucleotides matching TRBD1. DNA for the CDR3: TGTGCCATCAGTGAGCCGACAGGGACCTATGGCTACACCTTC. This sequence encodes CAISEPTGTYGYTF.